Detailed here is one T cell receptor (beta chain). Its antigen is not identified. The V and J ends lost 5 bases and 2 bases respectively, with 9 bases between them. This CDR3 has 13 residues. Germline V gives CDR1 MNHNY, CDR2 SVGAGI (reference sequence). The sample originates from a study of T cells in localized non-small cell lung cancer. Only in-frame clones appear in the TCRdb table, and some are missing; sequencing was by immunoSEQ multiplex PCR. Altogether 52,000 or so clones are present, around four fifths being singletons, with the ten largest covering approximately 18%. Study observations and caveats: The study found T cell clonality highest in uninvolved adjacent lung, above tumor. Median detection of top 100 tumor clones in adjacent lung was 55 to 60 clones.

This TCR derives from a man between 40 and 70 years old with stage III lung adenocarcinoma. The sequenced sample was peripheral blood mononuclear cells, obtained before any cancer treatment. V gene TRBV6-6 combines with J gene TRBJ1-2, with D possibly TRBD1 on 5 matching bases. The CDR3 protein is CASSDRINYGYTF. The CDR3 region has the DNA TGTGCCAGCAGTGACAGAATCAACTATGGCTACACCTTC.